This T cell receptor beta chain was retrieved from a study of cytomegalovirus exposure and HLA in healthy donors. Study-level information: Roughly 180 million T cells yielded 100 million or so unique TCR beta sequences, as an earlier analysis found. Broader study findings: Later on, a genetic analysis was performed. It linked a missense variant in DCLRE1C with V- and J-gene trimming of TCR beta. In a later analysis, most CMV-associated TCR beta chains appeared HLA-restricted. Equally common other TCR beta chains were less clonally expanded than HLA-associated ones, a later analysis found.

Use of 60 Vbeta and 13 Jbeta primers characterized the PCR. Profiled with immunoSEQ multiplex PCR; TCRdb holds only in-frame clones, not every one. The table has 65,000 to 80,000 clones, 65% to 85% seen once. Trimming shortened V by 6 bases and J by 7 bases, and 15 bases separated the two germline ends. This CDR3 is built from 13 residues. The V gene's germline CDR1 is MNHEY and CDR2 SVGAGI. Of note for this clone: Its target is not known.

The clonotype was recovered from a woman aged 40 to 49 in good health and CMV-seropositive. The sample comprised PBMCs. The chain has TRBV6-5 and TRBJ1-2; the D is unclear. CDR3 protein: CASRNQVSGGYTF. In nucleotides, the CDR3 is TGTGCCAGCAGAAATCAAGTTTCGGGTGGCTACACCTTC.